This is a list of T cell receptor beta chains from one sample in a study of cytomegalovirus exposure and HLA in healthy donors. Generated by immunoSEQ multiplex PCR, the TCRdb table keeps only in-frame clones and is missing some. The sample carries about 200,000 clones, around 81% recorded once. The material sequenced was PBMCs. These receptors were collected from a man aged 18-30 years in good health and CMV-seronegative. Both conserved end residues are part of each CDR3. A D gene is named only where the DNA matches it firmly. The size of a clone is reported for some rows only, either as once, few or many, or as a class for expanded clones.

CDR3 protein: CASSDDGGPFNEKLFF
CDR3 DNA: TGTGCCAGCAGTGATGACGGCGGCCCCTTTAATGAAAAACTGTTTTTT
V gene: TRBV25-1
D gene: -
J gene: TRBJ1-4
clone size: -

CDR3 protein: CASSDSFPISTGGQPQHF
CDR3 DNA: TGTGCCAGCAGTGACTCCTTCCCAATTTCGACAGGGGGTCAGCCCCAGCATTTT
V gene: TRBV6-4
D gene: TRBD1
J gene: TRBJ1-5
clone size: -

CDR3 protein: CASNEGGLSSSYNEQFF
CDR3 DNA: TGTGCCAGTAATGAGGGGGGGCTTTCCAGCTCCTACAATGAGCAGTTCTTC
V gene: TRBV19
D gene: -
J gene: TRBJ2-1
clone size: -

CDR3 protein: CASSAPRGSGYTF
CDR3 DNA: TGTGCCAGCAGCGCCCCTCGCGGGAGCGGCTACACCTTC
V gene: TRBV9
D gene: -
J gene: TRBJ1-2
clone size: -

CDR3 protein: CASSLELDRGPYQPQHF
CDR3 DNA: TGTGCCAGCAGCTTAGAGCTTGACAGGGGGCCCTATCAGCCCCAGCATTTT
V gene: TRBV7-8
D gene: TRBD1
J gene: TRBJ1-5
clone size: -

CDR3 protein: CASSGTSGTWIEAQYF
CDR3 DNA: TGTGCCAGCAGCGGGACTAGCGGAACTTGGATAGAGGCCCAGTACTTC
V gene: TRBV9
D gene: TRBD2
J gene: TRBJ2-5
clone size: -

CDR3 protein: CASSSLGTSGYTGELFF
CDR3 DNA: TGTGCCAGCAGCTCACTGGGGACTAGCGGCTACACCGGGGAGCTGTTTTTT
V gene: TRBV11-3
D gene: TRBD2
J gene: TRBJ2-2
clone size: -

CDR3 protein: CASSLPGRLGDYGQYF
CDR3 DNA: TGTGCCAGCAGCCTCCCCGGGAGGTTGGGAGACTACGGGCAGTACTTC
V gene: TRBV7-2
D gene: TRBD2
J gene: TRBJ2-7
clone size: -

CDR3 protein: CASSIYRGPTYEQYF
CDR3 DNA: TGTGCCAGTAGTATATACAGGGGCCCCACCTACGAGCAGTACTTC
V gene: TRBV19
D gene: TRBD1
J gene: TRBJ2-7
clone size: -

CDR3 protein: CASSPSSAGTPETQYF
CDR3 DNA: TGTGCCAGCTCACCATCCTCAGCGGGGACCCCAGAGACCCAGTACTTC
V gene: TRBV18
D gene: TRBD2
J gene: TRBJ2-5
clone size: -

CDR3 protein: CASSVGPKETQYF
CDR3 DNA: TGTGCCAGCAGCGTAGGGCCAAAAGAGACCCAGTACTTC
V gene: TRBV9
D gene: -
J gene: TRBJ2-5
clone size: few

CDR3 protein: CASSLDLGQQYF
CDR3 DNA: TGTGCCAGCAGCTTAGATTTGGGCCAGCAGTACTTC
V gene: TRBV7-2
D gene: -
J gene: TRBJ2-7
clone size: -

CDR3 protein: CASSLVRLAGSRPQETQYF
CDR3 DNA: TGTGCCAGCAGCTTAGTTCGACTAGCGGGAAGCCGCCCTCAAGAGACCCAGTACTTC
V gene: TRBV7-6
D gene: TRBD2
J gene: TRBJ2-5
clone size: -

CDR3 protein: CASSYFPPGANVPTF
CDR3 DNA: TGTGCCAGCAGTTATTTCCCACCTGGGGCCAACGTCCCGACTTTC
V gene: TRBV6-5
D gene: -
J gene: TRBJ2-6
clone size: -

CDR3 protein: CASGGLRANTEAFF
CDR3 DNA: TGTGCCAGCGGGGGCCTTAGGGCGAACACTGAAGCTTTCTTT
V gene: TRBV28
D gene: -
J gene: TRBJ1-1
clone size: few

CDR3 protein: CASSQDTGTTNEKLFF
CDR3 DNA: TGCGCCAGCAGCCAAGATACAGGGACAACTAATGAAAAACTGTTTTTT
V gene: TRBV4-3
D gene: -
J gene: TRBJ1-4
clone size: -

CDR3 protein: CASSFGSDTGELFF
CDR3 DNA: TGTGCCAGCAGCTTTGGTAGCGACACCGGGGAGCTGTTTTTT
V gene: TRBV11-3
D gene: -
J gene: TRBJ2-2
clone size: -

CDR3 protein: CSVSRAGVGDTQYF
CDR3 DNA: TGCAGCGTTTCTAGAGCGGGAGTGGGAGATACGCAGTATTTT
V gene: TRBV29-1
D gene: TRBD2
J gene: TRBJ2-3
clone size: -

CDR3 protein: CASSPPRNTEAFF
CDR3 DNA: TGTGCCAGCTCACCACCGCGGAACACTGAAGCTTTCTTT
V gene: TRBV18
D gene: -
J gene: TRBJ1-1
clone size: -

CDR3 protein: CASSAGQASKEKLFF
CDR3 DNA: TGTGCCAGCAGCGCAGGCCAGGCGTCCAAGGAAAAACTGTTTTTT
V gene: TRBV14
D gene: -
J gene: TRBJ1-4
clone size: -

CDR3 protein: CASSSRTDTDTQYF
CDR3 DNA: TGTGCCAGCAGCTCACGGACAGACACAGATACGCAGTATTTT
V gene: TRBV7-2
D gene: -
J gene: TRBJ2-3
clone size: -

CDR3 protein: CASSHARDLAKNIQYF
CDR3 DNA: TGTGCCAGTAGTCACGCACGAGATCTAGCCAAAAACATTCAGTACTTC
V gene: TRBV19
D gene: -
J gene: TRBJ2-4
clone size: -

CDR3 protein: CAISAGITEQYF
CDR3 DNA: TGTGCCATCAGTGCCGGGATTACGGAGCAGTATTTT
V gene: TRBV10-3
D gene: -
J gene: TRBJ2-3
clone size: once

CDR3 protein: CASSLEGTGPHYGYTF
CDR3 DNA: TGTGCCAGCAGCTTAGAAGGGACAGGGCCTCACTATGGCTACACCTTC
V gene: TRBV7-2
D gene: TRBD1
J gene: TRBJ1-2
clone size: -

CDR3 protein: CASSLTSGTQYF
CDR3 DNA: TGCGCCAGCAGCCTTACCTCGGGGACCCAGTACTTC
V gene: TRBV5-1
D gene: -
J gene: TRBJ2-5
clone size: -

CDR3 protein: CASSLKVSTLGQTLPLYF
CDR3 DNA: TGCGCCAGCAGCCTAAAGGTATCAACGTTAGGACAGACCTTACCCCTGTATTTT
V gene: TRBV4-3
D gene: -
J gene: TRBJ2-3
clone size: few

CDR3 protein: CASSDDRGNEKLFF
CDR3 DNA: TGTGCCAGCAGCGACGACAGGGGGAACGAAAAACTGTTTTTT
V gene: TRBV27
D gene: TRBD1
J gene: TRBJ1-4
clone size: -

CDR3 protein: CASSEAIRGGNEKLFF
CDR3 DNA: TGCGCCAGCAGTGAGGCTATTAGGGGAGGGAATGAAAAACTGTTTTTT
V gene: TRBV10-1
D gene: -
J gene: TRBJ1-4
clone size: -

CDR3 protein: CASSSGTSGSSYEQYF
CDR3 DNA: TGTGCCAGCAGCTCGGGGACTAGCGGGAGCTCCTACGAGCAGTACTTC
V gene: TRBV5-4
D gene: TRBD2
J gene: TRBJ2-7
clone size: -

CDR3 protein: CAISESGPKLFF
CDR3 DNA: TGTGCCATCAGTGAGTCGGGGCCAAAACTGTTTTTT
V gene: TRBV10-3
D gene: -
J gene: TRBJ1-4
clone size: -

CDR3 protein: CASSIALSSYNEQFF
CDR3 DNA: TGTGCCAGTAGTATAGCACTTAGCTCCTACAATGAGCAGTTCTTC
V gene: TRBV19
D gene: -
J gene: TRBJ2-1
clone size: once

CDR3 protein: CASRERDRKNSPLHF
CDR3 DNA: TGTGCCAGCAGAGAAAGGGACAGGAAAAATTCACCCCTCCACTTT
V gene: TRBV7-9
D gene: TRBD1
J gene: TRBJ1-6
clone size: few

CDR3 protein: CSGGQGSEQYF
CDR3 DNA: TGCAGCGGGGGACAGGGGAGCGAGCAGTACTTC
V gene: TRBV29-1
D gene: TRBD1
J gene: TRBJ2-7
clone size: -

CDR3 protein: CASSQDRYQGGGELFF
CDR3 DNA: TGCGCCAGCAGCCAAGATCGCTACCAGGGTGGCGGGGAGCTGTTTTTT
V gene: TRBV4-1
D gene: -
J gene: TRBJ2-2
clone size: -

CDR3 protein: CASSKAPMRGAASYEQYF
CDR3 DNA: TGTGCCAGCAGCAAAGCCCCTATGCGGGGGGCGGCTTCCTACGAGCAGTACTTC
V gene: TRBV21-1
D gene: -
J gene: TRBJ2-7
clone size: -

CDR3 protein: CASSQEHVQGGQPQHF
CDR3 DNA: TGCGCCAGCAGCCAAGAGCACGTGCAAGGAGGGCAGCCCCAGCATTTT
V gene: TRBV4-3
D gene: -
J gene: TRBJ1-5
clone size: -

CDR3 protein: CASSLGPGGNTIYF
CDR3 DNA: TGCGCCAGCAGCTTGGGGCCAGGAGGAAACACCATATATTTT
V gene: TRBV5-1
D gene: -
J gene: TRBJ1-3
clone size: -

CDR3 protein: CASSSGTSGTNEQFF
CDR3 DNA: TGTGCCAGTAGTTCAGGGACTAGCGGGACCAATGAGCAGTTCTTC
V gene: TRBV19
D gene: TRBD2
J gene: TRBJ2-1
clone size: -

CDR3 protein: CSVMTGGVEVGELFF
CDR3 DNA: TGCAGCGTTATGACAGGGGGCGTTGAGGTCGGGGAGCTGTTTTTT
V gene: TRBV29-1
D gene: TRBD1
J gene: TRBJ2-2
clone size: -